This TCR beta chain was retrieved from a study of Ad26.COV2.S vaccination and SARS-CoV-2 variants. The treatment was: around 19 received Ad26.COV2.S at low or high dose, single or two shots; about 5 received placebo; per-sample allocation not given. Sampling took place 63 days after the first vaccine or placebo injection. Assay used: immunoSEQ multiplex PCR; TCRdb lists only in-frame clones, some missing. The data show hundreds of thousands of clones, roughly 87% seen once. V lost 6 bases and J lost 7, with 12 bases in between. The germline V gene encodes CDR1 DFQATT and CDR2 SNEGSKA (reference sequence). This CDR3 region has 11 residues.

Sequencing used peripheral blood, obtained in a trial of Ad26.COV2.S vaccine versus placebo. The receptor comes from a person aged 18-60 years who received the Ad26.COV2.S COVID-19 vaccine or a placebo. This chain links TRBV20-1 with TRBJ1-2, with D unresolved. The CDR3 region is CSAHNSGGYTF. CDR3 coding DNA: TGCAGTGCGCACAACAGTGGTGGCTACACCTTC.